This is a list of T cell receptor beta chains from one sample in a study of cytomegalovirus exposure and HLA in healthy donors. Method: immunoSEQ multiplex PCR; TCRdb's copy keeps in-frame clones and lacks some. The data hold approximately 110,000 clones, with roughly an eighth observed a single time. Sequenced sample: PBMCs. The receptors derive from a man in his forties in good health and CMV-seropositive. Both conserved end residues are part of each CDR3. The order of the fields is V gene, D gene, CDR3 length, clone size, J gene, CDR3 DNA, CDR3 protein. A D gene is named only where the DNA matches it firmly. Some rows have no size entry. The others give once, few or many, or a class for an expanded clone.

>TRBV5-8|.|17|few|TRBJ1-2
TGTGCCAGCAGCCCGTTGTACGGGCGGGAGTACAACTATGGCTACACCTTC
CASSPLYGREYNYGYTF
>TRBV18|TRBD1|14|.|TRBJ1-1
TGTGCCAGCTCCAACAGGGGCGCAAGGGCTGAAGCTTTCTTT
CASSNRGARAEAFF
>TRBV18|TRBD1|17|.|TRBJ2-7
TGTGCCAGCTCACCCCCTAGCAGGACAGGGCCCCCCTACGAGCAGTACTTC
CASSPPSRTGPPYEQYF
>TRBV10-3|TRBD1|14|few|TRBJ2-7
TGTGCCATCAGTACGGGACAGGAATCCAACGAGCAGTACTTC
CAISTGQESNEQYF
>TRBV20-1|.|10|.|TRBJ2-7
TGCAGTGTTCCCAGGGGCGAGCAGTACTTC
CSVPRGEQYF
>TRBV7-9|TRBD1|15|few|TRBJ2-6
TGTGCCAGCAGCTCCAGGGGGCTTGGGGCCAACGTCCTGACTTTC
CASSSRGLGANVLTF
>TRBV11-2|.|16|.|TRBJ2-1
TGTGCCAGCAGCTTAGGCCTAGCGAACTCCTACAATGAGCAGTTCTTC
CASSLGLANSYNEQFF
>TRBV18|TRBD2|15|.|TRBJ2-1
TGTGCCAGCTCACAGAGGACGATGCGGGAGGGCCGTCGGTTCTTC
CASSQRTMREGRRFF
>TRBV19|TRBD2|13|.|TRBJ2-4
TGTGCCAGTAGTATATGGACTAGCGGGTTTCAGTACTTC
CASSIWTSGFQYF
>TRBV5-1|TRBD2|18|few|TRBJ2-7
TGCGCCAGCAGCCGTCGGGGGTCGAAAGCGGGAGAGGCCTACGAGCAGTACTTC
CASSRRGSKAGEAYEQYF
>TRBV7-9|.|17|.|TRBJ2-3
TGTGCCAGCAGTGGTCCGGACAGAACAGGGAACACAGATACGCAGTATTTT
CASSGPDRTGNTDTQYF